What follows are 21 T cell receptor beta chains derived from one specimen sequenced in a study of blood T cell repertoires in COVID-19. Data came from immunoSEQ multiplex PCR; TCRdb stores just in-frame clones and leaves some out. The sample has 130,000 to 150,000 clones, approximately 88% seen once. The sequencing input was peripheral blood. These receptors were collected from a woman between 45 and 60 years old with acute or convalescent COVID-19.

The CDR3: CASSEAQGVDGYTF. CDR3 DNA: TGTGCCAGCAGTGAAGCGCAGGGGGTGGATGGCTACACCTTC. The chain is built from TRBV2 and TRBJ1-2, with 7 bases aligning to TRBD1. There are 14 residues in the CDR3. Germline lookup yields CDR1 SNHLY and CDR2 FYNNEI. V was pared by 0 bases and J by 6 bases, with 4 bases of the junction left unmatched.

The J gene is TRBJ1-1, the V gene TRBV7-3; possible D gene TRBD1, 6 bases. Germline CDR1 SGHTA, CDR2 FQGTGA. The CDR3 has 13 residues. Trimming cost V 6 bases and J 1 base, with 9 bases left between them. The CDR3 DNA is TGTGCCAGCAGTGGACAGCCGAACACTGAAGCTTTCTTT. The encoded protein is CASSGQPNTEAFF. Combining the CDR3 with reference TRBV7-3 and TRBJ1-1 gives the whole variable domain GAGVSQTPSNKVTEKGKYVELRCDPISGHTALYWYRQSLGQGPEFLIYFQGTGAADDSGLPNDRFFAVRPEGSVSTLKIQRTERGDSAVYLCASSGQPNTEAFFGQGTRLTVV.

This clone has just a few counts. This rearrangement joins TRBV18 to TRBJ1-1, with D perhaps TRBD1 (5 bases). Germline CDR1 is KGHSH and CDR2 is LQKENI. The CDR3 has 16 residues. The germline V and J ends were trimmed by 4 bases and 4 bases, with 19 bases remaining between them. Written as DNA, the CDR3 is TGTGCCAGCTCACGACGGGGGTCTTCTAGGGGCACTGAAGCTTTCTTT. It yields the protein CASSRRGSSRGTEAFF.

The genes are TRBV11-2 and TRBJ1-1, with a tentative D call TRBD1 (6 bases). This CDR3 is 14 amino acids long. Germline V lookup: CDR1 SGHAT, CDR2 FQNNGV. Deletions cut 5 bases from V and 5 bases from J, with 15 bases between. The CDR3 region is CASSRQVWGTEAFF. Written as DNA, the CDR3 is TGTGCCAGCAGCCGACAGGTGTGGGGTACTGAAGCTTTCTTT.

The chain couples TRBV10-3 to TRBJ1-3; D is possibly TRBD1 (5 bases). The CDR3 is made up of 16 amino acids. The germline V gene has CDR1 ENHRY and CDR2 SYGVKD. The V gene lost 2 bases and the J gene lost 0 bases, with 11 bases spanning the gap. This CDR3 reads CAISENGGNSGNTIYF. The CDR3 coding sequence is TGTGCCATCAGTGAGAACGGGGGGAACTCTGGAAACACCATATATTTT.

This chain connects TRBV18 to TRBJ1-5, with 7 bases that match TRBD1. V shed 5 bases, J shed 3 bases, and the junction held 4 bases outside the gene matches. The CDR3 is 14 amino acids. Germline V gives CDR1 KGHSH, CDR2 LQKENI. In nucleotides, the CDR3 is TGTGCCAGCTCAGACGGGACAGACAATCAGCCCCAGCATTTT. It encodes CASSDGTDNQPQHF. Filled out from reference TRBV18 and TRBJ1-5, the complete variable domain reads NAGVMQNPRHLVRRRGQEARLRCSPMKGHSHVYWYRQLPEEGLKFMVYLQKENIIDESGMPKERFSAEFPKEGPSILRIQQVVRGDSAAYFCASSDGTDNQPQHFGDGTRLSIL.

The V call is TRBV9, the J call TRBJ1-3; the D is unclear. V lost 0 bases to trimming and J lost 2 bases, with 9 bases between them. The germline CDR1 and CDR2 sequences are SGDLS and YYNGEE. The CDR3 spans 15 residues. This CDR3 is CASSVDNPPGNTIYF. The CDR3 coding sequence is TGTGCCAGCAGCGTAGACAATCCCCCTGGAAACACCATATATTTT.

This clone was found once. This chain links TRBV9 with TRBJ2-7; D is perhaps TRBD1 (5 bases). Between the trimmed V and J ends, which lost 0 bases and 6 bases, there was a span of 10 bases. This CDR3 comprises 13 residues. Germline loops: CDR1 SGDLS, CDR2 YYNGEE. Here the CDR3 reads CASSVVEGVEQYF. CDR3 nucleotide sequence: TGTGCCAGCAGCGTAGTGGAAGGGGTCGAGCAGTACTTC.

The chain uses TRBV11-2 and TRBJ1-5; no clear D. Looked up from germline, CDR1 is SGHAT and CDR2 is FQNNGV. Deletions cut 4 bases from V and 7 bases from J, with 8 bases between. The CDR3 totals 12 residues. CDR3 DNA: TGTGCCAGCAGCTCACAATGGCAGCCCCAGCATTTT. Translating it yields CASSSQWQPQHF.

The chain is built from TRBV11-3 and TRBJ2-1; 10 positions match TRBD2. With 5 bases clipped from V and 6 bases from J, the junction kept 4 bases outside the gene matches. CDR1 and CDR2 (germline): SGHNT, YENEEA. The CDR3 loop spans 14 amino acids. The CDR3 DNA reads TGTGCCAGCAGCCGGACTAGCGGTGGCAATGAGCAGTTCTTC. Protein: CASSRTSGGNEQFF.

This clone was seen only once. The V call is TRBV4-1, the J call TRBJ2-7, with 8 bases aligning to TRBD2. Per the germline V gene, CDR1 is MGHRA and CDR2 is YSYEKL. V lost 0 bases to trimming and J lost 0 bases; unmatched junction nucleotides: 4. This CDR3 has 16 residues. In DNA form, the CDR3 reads TGCGCCAGCAGCCAAGATCCCGGGAGGGCCTCCTACGAGCAGTACTTC. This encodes CASSQDPGRASYEQYF.

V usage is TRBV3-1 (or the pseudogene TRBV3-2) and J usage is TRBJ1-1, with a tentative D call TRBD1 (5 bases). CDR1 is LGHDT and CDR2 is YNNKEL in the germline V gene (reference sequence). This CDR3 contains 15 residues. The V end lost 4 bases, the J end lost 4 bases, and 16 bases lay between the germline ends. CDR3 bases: TGTGCCAGCAGCCCAGGAGGGTTGCAGGGCACTGAAGCTTTCTTT. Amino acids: CASSPGGLQGTEAFF.

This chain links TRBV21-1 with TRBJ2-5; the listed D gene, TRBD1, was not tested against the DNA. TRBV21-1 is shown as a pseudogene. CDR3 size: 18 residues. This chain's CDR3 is CASSNGVLGTGGRMTQYF. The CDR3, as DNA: TGTGCCAGCAGCAATGGGGTGCTGGGGACAGGGGGCAGGATGACCCAGTACTTC.

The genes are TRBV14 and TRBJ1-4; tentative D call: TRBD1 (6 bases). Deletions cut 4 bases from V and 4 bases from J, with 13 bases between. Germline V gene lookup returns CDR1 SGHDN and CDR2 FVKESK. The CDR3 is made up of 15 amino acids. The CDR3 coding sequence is TGTGCCAGCAGCCCAGGACAGAAACTTAATGAAAAACTGTTTTTT. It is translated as CASSPGQKLNEKLFF.

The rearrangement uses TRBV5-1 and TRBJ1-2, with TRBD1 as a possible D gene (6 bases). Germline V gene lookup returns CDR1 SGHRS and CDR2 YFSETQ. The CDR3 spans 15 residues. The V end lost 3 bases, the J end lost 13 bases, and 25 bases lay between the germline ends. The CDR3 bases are TGCGCCAGCAGCTCGGAACCCTCAGGGGCCAGCCGCAGCACCTTC. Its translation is CASSSEPSGASRSTF.

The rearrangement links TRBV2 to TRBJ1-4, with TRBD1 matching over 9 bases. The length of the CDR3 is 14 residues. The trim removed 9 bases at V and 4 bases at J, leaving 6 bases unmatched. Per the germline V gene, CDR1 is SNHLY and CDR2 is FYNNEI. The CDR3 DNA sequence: TGTGCCAGGCAGCCGGGACAGGGTAATGAAAAACTGTTTTTT. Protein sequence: CARQPGQGNEKLFF. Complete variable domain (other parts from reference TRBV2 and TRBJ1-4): EPEVTQTPSHQVTQMGQEVILRCVPISNHLYFYWYRQILGQKVEFLVSFYNNEISEKSEIFDDQFSVERPDGSNFTLKIRSTKLEDSAMYFCARQPGQGNEKLFFGSGTQLSVL.

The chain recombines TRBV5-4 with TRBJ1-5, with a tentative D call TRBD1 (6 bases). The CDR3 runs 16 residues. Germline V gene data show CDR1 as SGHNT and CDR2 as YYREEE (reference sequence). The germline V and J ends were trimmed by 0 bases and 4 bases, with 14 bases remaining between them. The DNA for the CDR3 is TGTGCCAGCAGCTTGGGGGAGGGAGGGGGAAATCAGCCCCAGCATTTT. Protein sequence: CASSLGEGGGNQPQHF.

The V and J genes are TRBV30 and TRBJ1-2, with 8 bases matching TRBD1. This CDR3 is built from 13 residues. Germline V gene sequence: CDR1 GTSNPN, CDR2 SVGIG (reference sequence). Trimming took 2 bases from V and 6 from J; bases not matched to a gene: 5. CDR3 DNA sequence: TGTGCCTGGAGTCCGGACAGGGACGATGGCTACACCTTC. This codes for CAWSPDRDDGYTF. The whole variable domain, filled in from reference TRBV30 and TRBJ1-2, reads SQTIHQWPATLVQPVGSPLSLECTVEGTSNPNLYWYRQAAGRGLQLLFYSVGIGQISSEVPQNLSASRPQDRQFILSSKKLLLSDSGFYLCAWSPDRDDGYTFGSGTRLTVV.

The CDR3 loop reads CASSERQVDTEAFF. Written as DNA, the CDR3 is TGTGCCAGCAGTGAACGTCAGGTGGACACTGAAGCTTTCTTT. V and J are TRBV6-1 and TRBJ1-1; D remains unclear. The V gene's germline CDR1 is MNHNS and CDR2 SASEGT. The CDR3 length is 14 residues. V lost 2 bases, J lost 3 bases, and 10 bases lay in between.

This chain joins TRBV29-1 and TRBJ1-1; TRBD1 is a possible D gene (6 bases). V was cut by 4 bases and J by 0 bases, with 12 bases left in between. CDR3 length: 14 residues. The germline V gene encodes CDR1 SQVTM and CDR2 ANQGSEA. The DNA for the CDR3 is TGCAGCGTTGCTCTGGGACACCTGAACACTGAAGCTTTCTTT. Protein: CSVALGHLNTEAFF.

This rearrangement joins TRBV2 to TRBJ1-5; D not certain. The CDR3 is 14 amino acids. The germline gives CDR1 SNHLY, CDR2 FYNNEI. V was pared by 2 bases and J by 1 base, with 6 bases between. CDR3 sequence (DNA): TGTGCCAGCAGTGAATGGAGGAGCAATCAGCCCCAGCATTTT. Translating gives CASSEWRSNQPQHF.